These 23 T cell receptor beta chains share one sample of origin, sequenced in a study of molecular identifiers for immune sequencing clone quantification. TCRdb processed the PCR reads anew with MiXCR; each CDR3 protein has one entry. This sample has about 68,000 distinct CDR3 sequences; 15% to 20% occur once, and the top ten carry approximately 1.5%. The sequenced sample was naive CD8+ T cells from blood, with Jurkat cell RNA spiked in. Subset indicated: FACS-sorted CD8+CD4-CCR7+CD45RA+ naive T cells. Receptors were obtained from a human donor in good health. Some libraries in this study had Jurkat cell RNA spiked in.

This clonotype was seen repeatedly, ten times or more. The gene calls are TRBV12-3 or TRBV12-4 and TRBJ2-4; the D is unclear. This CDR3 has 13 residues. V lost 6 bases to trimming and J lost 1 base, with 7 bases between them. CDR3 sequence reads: CASSPSAKNIQYF. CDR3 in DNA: TGTGCCAGCAGCCCAAGTGCCAAAAACATTCAGTACTTC.

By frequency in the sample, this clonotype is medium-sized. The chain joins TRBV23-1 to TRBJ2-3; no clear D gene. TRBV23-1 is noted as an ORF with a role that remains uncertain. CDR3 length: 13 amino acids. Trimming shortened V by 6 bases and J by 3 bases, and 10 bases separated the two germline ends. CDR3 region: CASRHGTTDTQYF. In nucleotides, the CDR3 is TGCGCCAGCAGACACGGAACGACAGATACGCAGTATTTT.

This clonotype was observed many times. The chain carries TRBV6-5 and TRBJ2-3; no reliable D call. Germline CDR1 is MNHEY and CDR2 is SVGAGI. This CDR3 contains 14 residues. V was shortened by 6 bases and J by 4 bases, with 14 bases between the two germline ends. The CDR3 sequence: CASSRPSIADTQYF. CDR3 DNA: TGTGCCAGCAGCCGGCCGAGTATCGCAGATACGCAGTATTTT.

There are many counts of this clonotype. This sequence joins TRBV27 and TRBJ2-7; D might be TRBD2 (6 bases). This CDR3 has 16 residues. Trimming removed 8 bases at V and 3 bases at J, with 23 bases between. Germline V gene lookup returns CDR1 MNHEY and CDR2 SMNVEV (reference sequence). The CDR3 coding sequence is TGTGCCAGCGGCGCACTTAGCGGATTTGACAGCTACGAGCAGTACTTC. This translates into CASGALSGFDSYEQYF.

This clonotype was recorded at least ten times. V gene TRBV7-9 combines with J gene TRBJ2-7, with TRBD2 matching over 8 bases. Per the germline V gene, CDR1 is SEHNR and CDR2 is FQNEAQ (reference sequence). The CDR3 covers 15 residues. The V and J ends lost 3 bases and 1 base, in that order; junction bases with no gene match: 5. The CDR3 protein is CASSLAGGGSYEQYF. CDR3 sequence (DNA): TGTGCCAGCAGCTTGGCCGGCGGGGGGTCCTACGAGCAGTACTTC.

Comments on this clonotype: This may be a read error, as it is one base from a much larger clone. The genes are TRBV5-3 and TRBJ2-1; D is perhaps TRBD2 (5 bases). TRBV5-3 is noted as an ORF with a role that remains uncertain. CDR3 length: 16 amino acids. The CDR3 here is CSSSLADGVAYNEQFF. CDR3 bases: TGTTCCAGCAGCTTGGCCGACGGGGTTGCCTACAATGAGCAGTTCTTC.

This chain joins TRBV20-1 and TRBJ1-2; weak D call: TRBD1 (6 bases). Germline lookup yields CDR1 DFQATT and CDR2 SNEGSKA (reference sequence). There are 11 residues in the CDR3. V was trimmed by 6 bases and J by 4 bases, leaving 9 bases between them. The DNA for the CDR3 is TGCAGTGCCGGGGACATCTATGGCTACACCTTC. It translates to CSAGDIYGYTF.

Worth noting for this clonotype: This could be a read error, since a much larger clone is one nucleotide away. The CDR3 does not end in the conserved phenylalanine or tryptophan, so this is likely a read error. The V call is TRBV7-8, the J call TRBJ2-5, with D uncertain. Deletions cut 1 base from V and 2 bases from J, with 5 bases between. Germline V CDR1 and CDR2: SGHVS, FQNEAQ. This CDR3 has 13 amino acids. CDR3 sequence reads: CASSLGPQETQYL. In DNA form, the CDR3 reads TGTGCCAGCAGCTTAGGACCGCAAGAGACCCAGTACCTC.

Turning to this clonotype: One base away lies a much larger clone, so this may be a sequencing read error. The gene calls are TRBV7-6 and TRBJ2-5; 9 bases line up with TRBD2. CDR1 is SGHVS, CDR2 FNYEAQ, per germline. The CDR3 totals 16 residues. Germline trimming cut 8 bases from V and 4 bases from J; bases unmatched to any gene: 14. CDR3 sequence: CASGTGTSFIGETQYF. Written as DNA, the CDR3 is TGTGCCAGCGGCACCGGGACTAGCTTTATCGGAGAGACCCAGTACTTC.

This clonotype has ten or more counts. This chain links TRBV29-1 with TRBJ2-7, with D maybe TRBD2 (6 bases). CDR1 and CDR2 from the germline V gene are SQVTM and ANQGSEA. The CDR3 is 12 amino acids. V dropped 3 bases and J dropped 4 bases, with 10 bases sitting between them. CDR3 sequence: CSVDEGRYEQYF. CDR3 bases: TGCAGCGTTGACGAGGGGAGGTACGAGCAGTACTTC.

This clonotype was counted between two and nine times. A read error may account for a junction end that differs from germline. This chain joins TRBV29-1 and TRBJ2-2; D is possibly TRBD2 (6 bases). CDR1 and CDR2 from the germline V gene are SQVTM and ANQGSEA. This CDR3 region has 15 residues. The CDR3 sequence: CSVERRDLNTEELFF. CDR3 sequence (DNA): TGCAGCGTTGAAAGGCGGGACCTTAACACCGAGGAGCTGTTTTTT.

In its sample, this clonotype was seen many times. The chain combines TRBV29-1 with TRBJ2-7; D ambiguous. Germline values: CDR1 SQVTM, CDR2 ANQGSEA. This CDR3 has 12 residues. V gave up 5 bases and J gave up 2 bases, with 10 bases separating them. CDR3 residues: CSVRAGPYEQYF. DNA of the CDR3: TGCAGCGTTCGGGCAGGACCCTACGAGCAGTACTTC.

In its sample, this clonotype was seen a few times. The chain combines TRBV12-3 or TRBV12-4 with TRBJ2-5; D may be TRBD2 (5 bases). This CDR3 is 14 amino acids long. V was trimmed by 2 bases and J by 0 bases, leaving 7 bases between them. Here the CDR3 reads CASSLSGDQETQYF. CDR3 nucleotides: TGTGCCAGCAGTTTATCCGGGGACCAAGAGACCCAGTACTTC.

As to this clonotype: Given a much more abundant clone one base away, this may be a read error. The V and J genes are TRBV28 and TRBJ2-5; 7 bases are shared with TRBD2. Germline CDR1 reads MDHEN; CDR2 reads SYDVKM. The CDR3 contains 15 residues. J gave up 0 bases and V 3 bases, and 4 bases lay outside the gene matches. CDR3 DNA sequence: TGTGCCAGCAGTTTTGGAGCGGGACACCAAGAGACCCAGTACTTC. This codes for CASSFGAGHQETQYF.

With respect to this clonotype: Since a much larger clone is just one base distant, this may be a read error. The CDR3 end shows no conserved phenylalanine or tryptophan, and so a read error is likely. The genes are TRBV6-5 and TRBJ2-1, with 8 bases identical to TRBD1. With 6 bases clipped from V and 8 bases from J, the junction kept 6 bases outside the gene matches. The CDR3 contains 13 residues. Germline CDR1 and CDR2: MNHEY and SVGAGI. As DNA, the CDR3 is TGTGCCAGCAGCTGGACAGGGAAGGATGAGCAGTTCTTA. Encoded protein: CASSWTGKDEQFL.

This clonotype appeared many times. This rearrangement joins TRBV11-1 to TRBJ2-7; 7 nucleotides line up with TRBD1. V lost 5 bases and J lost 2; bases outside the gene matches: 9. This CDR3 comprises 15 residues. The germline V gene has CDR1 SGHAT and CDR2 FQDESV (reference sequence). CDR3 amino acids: CASSHNRGIPYEQYF. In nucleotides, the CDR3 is TGTGCCAGCAGCCACAACAGGGGTATCCCCTACGAGCAGTACTTC.

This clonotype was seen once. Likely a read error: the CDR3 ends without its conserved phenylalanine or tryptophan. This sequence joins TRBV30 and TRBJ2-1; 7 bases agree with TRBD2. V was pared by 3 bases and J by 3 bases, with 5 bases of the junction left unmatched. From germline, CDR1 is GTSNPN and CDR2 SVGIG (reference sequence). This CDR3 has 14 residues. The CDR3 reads CAWSELANYNEQFL. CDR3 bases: TGTGCCTGGAGCGAACTAGCGAACTACAATGAGCAGTTCCTC.

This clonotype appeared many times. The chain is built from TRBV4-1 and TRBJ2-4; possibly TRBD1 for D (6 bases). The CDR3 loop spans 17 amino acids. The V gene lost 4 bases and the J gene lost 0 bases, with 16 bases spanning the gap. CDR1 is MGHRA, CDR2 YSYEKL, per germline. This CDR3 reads CASSPGALWGAKNIQYF. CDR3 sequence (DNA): TGCGCCAGCAGCCCAGGGGCCCTGTGGGGAGCCAAAAACATTCAGTACTTC.

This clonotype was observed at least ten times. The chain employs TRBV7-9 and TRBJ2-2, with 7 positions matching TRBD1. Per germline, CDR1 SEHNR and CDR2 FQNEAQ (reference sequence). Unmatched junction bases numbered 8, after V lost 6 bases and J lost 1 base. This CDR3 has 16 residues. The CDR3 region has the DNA TGTGCCAGCAGGAAGGAACAGGGGAGGAACACCGGGGAGCTGTTTTTT. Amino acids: CASRKEQGRNTGELFF.

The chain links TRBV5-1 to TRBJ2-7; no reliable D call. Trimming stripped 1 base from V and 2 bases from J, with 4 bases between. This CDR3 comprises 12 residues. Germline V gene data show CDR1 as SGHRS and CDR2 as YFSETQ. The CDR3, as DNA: TGCGCCAGCAGCTTGACCACCTACGAGCAGTACTTC. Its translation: CASSLTTYEQYF.

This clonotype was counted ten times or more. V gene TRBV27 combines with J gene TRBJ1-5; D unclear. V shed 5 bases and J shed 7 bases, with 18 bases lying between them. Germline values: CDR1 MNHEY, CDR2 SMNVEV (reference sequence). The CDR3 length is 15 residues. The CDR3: CASSQEGRHDQPQHF. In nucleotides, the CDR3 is TGTGCCAGCAGTCAGGAGGGAAGACATGACCAGCCCCAGCATTTT.

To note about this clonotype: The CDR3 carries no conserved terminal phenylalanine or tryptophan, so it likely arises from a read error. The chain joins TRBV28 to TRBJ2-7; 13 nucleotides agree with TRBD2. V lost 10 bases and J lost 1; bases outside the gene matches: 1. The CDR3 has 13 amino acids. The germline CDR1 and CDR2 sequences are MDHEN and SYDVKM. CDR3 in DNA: TGTGCCACGGGACTAGCGGGATCCTACGAGCAGTACTCC. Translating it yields CATGLAGSYEQYS.

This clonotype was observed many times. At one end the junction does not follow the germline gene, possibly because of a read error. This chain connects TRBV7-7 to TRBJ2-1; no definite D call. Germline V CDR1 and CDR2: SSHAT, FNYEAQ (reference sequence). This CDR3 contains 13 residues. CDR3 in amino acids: CASSLGAGSEQFF. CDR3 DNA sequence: TGTGCTAGCAGCTTAGGCGCAGGTTCTGAGCAGTTCTTC.